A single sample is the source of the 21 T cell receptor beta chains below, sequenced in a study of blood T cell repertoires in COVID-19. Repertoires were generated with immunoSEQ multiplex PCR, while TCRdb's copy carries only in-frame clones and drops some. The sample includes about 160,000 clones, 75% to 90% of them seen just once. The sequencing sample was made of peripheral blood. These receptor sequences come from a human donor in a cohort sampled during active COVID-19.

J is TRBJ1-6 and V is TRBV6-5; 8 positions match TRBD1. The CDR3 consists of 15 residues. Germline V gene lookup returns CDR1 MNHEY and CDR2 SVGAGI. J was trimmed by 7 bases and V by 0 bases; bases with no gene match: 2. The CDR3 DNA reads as TGTGCCAGCAGTTACTCCCAGGGGGCAAATTCACCCCTCCACTTT. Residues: CASSYSQGANSPLHF.

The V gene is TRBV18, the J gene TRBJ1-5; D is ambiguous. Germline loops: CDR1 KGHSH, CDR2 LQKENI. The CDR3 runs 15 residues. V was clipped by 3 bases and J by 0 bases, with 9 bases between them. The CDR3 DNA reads TGTGCCAGCTCACCGTCCAGTTATAGCAATCAGCCCCAGCATTTT. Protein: CASSPSSYSNQPQHF.

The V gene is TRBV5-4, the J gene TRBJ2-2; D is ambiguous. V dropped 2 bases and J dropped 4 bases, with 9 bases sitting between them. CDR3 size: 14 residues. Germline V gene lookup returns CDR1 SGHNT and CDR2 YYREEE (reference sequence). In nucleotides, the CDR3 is TGTGCCAGCAGCTTTATCGGCGGCACCGGGGAGCTGTTTTTT. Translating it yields CASSFIGGTGELFF.

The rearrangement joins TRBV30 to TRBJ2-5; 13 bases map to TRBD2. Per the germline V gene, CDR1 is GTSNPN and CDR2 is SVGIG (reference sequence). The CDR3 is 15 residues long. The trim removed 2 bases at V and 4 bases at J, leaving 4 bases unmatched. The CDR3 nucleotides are TGTGCCTGGAGTAGGACTAGCGGGAGTGGAGAGACCCAGTACTTC. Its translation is CAWSRTSGSGETQYF. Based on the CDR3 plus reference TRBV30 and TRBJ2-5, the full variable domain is SQTIHQWPATLVQPVGSPLSLECTVEGTSNPNLYWYRQAAGRGLQLLFYSVGIGQISSEVPQNLSASRPQDRQFILSSKKLLLSDSGFYLCAWSRTSGSGETQYFGPGTRLLVL.

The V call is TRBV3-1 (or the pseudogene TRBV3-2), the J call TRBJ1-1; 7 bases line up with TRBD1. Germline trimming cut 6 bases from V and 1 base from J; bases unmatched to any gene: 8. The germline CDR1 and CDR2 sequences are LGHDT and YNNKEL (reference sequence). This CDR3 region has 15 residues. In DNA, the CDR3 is TGTGCCAGCAGTCATACAGGGGCGGGGAACACTGAAGCTTTCTTT. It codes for CASSHTGAGNTEAFF.

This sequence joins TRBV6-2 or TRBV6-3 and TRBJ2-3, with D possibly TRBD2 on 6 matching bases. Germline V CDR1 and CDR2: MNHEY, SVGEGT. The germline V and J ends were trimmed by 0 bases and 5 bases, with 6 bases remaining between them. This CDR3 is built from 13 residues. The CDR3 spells CASSYSRGDTQYF. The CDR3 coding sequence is TGTGCCAGCAGTTACTCGCGGGGAGATACGCAGTATTTT.

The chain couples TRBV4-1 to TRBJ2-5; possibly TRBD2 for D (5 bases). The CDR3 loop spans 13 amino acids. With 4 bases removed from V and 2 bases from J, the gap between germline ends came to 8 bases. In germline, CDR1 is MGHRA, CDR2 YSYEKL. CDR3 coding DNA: TGCGCCAGCAGCCTCGGGGTACAAGAGACCCAGTACTTC. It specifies CASSLGVQETQYF.

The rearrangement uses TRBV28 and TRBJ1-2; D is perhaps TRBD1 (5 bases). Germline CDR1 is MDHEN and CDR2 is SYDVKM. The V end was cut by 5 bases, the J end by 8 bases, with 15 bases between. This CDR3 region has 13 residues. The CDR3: CASSTARVNGYTF. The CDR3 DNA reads TGTGCCAGCAGTACCGCCAGGGTGAACGGCTACACCTTC.

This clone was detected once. The CDR3 DNA sequence: TGTGCCAGCAGTCCCGACAGGGGGCGAGACACCGGGGAGCTGTTTTTT. This codes for CASSPDRGRDTGELFF. The rearrangement links TRBV28 to TRBJ2-2; 10 bases fit TRBD1. V was clipped by 5 bases and J by 3 bases; unmatched bases: 6. This CDR3 spans 16 amino acids. The germline V gene has CDR1 MDHEN and CDR2 SYDVKM.

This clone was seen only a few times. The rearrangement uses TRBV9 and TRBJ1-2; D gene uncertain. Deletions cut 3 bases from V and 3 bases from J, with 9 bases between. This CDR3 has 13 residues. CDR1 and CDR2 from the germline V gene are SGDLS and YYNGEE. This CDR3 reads CASSATGDYGYTF. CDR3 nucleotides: TGTGCCAGCAGCGCTACCGGTGACTATGGCTACACCTTC.

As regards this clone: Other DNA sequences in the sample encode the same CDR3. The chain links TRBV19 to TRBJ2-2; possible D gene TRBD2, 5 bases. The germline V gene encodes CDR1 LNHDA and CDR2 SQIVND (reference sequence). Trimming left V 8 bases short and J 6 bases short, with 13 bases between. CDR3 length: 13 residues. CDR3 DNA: TGTGCCAGTTCTATCGAGGGAGCCGGGGAGCTGTTTTTT. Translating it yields CASSIEGAGELFF.

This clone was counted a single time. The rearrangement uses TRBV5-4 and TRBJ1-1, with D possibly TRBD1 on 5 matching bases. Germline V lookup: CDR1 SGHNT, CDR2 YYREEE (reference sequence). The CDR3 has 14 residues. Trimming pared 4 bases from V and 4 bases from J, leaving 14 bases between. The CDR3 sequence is CASSPGGRSTEAFF. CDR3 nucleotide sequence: TGTGCCAGCAGCCCCGGGGGTCGGAGCACTGAAGCTTTCTTT.

The DNA for the CDR3 is TGTGCCAGCAGTGCTTTACGTGACATTCGGTACTCTGGAAACACCATATATTTT. It yields the protein CASSALRDIRYSGNTIYF. The V and J genes are TRBV6-1 and TRBJ1-3; D not resolved. Trimming stripped 4 bases from V and 0 bases from J, with 19 bases between. The CDR3 consists of 18 residues. Germline CDR1 and CDR2: MNHNS and SASEGT.

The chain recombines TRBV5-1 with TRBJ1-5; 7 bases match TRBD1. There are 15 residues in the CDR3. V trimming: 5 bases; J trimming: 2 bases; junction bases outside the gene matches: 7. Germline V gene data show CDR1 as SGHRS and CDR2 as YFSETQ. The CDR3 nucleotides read TGCGCCAGCAGGGAGACAGGGATGGGCAATCAGCCCCAGCATTTT. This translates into CASRETGMGNQPQHF.

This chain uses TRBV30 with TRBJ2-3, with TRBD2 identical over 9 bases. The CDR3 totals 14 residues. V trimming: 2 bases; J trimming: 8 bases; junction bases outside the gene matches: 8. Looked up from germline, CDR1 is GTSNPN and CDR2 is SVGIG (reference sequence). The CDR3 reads CAWSSGTSSGTQYF. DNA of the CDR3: TGTGCCTGGAGTTCCGGGACTAGCTCCGGTACGCAGTATTTT.

Here the CDR3 reads CASSVGQGAYEQYF. The CDR3, as DNA: TGTGCCAGCAGCGTCGGACAGGGGGCCTACGAGCAGTACTTC. V usage is TRBV9 and J usage is TRBJ2-7, with 10 bases fitting TRBD1. With V trimmed by 2 bases and J by 2 bases, 1 base remained unmatched. Germline V gene sequence: CDR1 SGDLS, CDR2 YYNGEE. The CDR3 is 14 residues long.

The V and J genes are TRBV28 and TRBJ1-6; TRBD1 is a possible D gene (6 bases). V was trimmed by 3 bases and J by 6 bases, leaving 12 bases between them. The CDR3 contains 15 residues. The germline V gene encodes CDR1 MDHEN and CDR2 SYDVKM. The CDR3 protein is CASSFFIGGNSPLHF. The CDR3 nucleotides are TGTGCCAGCAGTTTTTTTATAGGGGGTAATTCACCCCTCCACTTT.

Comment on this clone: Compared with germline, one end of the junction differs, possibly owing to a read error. For the CDR3, the DNA is TGTGCCAGCAGTTACTCTAGCGGGACCCCGTACTTC. It encodes CASSYSSGTPYF. The genes are TRBV6-2 or TRBV6-3 and TRBJ2-5, with 8 bases identical to TRBD2. This CDR3 region has 12 residues. Germline V gene sequence: CDR1 MNHEY, CDR2 SVGEGT.

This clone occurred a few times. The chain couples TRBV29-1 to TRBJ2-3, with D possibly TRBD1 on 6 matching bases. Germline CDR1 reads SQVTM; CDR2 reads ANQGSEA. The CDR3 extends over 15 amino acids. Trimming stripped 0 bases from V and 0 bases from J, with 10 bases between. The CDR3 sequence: CSVEEAGVSTDTQYF. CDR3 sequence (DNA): TGCAGCGTTGAAGAGGCAGGGGTCAGCACAGATACGCAGTATTTT.

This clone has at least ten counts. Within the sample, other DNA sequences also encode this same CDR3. As DNA, the CDR3 is TGTGCCAGCAGTTACGTCGGGAACTACGAGCAGTACTTC. It yields the protein CASSYVGNYEQYF. The chain uses TRBV6-2 or TRBV6-3 and TRBJ2-7; D might be TRBD2 (5 bases). Germline V lookup: CDR1 MNHEY, CDR2 SVGEGT. The V end lost 2 bases, the J end lost 3 bases, and 8 bases lay between the germline ends. CDR3 length: 13 residues.

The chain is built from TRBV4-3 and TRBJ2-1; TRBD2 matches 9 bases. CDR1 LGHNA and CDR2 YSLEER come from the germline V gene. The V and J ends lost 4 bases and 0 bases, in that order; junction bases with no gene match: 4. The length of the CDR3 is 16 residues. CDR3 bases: TGCGCCAGCAGCCTCAGTAGCGGGAGCTCCTACAATGAGCAGTTCTTC. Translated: CASSLSSGSSYNEQFF.